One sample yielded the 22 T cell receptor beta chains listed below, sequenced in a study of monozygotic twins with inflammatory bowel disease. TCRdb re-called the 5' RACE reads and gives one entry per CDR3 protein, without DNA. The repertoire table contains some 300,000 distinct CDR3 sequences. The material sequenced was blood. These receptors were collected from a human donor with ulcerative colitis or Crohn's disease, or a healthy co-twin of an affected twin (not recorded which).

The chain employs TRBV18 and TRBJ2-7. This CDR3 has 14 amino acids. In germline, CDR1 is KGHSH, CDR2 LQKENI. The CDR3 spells CASSRAGTTYEQYF.

This CDR3 reads CASSLNGQGKNQPQHF. The chain recombines TRBV5-1 with TRBJ1-5; TCRdb designates TRBD1, a call that cannot be tested without DNA. CDR3 length: 16 residues. Germline values: CDR1 SGHRS, CDR2 YFSETQ.

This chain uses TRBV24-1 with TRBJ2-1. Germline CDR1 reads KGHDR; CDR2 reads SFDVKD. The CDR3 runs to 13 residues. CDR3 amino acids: CATSEGIYNEQFF.

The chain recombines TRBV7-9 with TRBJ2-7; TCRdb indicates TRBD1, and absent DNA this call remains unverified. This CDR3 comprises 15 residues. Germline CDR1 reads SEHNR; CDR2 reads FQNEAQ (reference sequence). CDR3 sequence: CASSLRGQPAYEQYF.

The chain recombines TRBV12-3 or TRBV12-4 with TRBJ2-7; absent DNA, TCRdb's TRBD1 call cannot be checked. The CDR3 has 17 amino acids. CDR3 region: CASSLVPQGRLTYEQYF.

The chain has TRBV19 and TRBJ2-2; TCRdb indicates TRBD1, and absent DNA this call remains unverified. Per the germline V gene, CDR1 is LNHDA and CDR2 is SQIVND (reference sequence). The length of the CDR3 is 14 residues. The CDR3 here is CASSIRQGAGELFF. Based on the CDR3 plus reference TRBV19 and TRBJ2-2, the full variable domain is DGGITQSPKYLFRKEGQNVTLSCEQNLNHDAMYWYRQDPGQGLRLIYYSQIVNDFQKGDIAEGYSVSREKKESFPLTVTSAQKNPTAFYLCASSIRQGAGELFFGEGSRLTVL.

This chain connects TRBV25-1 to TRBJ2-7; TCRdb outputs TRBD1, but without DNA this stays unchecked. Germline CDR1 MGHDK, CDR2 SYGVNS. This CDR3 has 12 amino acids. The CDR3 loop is CATGQGSYEQYF.

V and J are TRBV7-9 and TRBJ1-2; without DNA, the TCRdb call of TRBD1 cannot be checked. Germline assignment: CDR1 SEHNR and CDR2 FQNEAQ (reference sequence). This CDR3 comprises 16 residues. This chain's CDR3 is CASSLGGTDDLGGYTF.

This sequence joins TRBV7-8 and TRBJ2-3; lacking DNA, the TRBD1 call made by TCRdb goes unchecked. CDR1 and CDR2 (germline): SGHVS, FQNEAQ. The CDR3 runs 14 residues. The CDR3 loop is CASSSLGRPYTQYF.

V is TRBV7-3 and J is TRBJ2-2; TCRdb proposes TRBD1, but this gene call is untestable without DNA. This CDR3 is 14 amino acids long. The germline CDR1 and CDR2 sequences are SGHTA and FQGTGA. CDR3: CASSGGPNTGELFF.

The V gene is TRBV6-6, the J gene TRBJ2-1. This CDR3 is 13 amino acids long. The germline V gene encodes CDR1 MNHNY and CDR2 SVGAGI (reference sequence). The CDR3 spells CASSYRTYNEQFF.

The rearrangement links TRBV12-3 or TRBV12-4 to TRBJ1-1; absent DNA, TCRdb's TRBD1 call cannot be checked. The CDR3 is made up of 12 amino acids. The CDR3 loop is CASSLIRGEAFF.

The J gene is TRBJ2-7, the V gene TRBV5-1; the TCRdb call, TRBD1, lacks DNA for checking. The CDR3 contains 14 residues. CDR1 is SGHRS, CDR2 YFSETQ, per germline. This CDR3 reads CASSLATGAYEQYF.

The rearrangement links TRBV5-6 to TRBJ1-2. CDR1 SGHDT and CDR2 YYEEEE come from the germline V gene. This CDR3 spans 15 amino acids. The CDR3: CASSLFTRRNYGYTF. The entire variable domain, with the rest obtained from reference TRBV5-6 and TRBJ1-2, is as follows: DAGVTQSPTHLIKTRGQQVTLRCSPKSGHDTVSWYQQALGQGPQFIFQYYEEEERQRGNFPDRFSGHQFPNYSSELNVNALLLGDSALYLCASSLFTRRNYGYTFGSGTRLTVV.

The CDR3 here is CASSSRLEYYEQYF. The chain is built from TRBV13 and TRBJ2-7. The CDR3 runs to 14 residues. Germline lookup yields CDR1 PRHDT and CDR2 FYEKMQ (reference sequence).

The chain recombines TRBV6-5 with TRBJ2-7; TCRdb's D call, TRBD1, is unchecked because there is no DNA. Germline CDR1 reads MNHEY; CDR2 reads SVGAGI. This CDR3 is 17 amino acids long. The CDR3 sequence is CASSYYSGTGMSYEQYF.

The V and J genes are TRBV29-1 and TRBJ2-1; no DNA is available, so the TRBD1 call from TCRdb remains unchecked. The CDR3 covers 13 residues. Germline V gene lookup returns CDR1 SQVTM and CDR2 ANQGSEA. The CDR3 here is CSVGTVGTNEQFF.

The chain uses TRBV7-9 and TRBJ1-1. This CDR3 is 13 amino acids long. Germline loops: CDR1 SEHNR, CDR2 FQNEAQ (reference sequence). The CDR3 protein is CASSLAPLTEAFF. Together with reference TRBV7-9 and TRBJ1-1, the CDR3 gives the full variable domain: DTGVSQNPRHKITKRGQNVTFRCDPISEHNRLYWYRQTLGQGPEFLTYFQNEAQLEKSRLLSDRFSAERPKGSFSTLEIQRTEQGDSAMYLCASSLAPLTEAFFGQGTRLTVV.

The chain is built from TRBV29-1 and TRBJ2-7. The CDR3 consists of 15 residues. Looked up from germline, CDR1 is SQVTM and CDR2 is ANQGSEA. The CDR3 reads CSVVSQGLKSYEQYF.

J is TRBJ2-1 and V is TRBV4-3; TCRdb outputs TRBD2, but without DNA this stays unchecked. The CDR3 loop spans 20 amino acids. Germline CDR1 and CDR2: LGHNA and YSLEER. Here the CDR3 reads CASSQSRSGTSGRKYNEQFF.

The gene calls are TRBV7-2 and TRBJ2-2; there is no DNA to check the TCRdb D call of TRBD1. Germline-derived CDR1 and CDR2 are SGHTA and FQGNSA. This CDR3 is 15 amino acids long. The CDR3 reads CASKGQGRDTGELFF.

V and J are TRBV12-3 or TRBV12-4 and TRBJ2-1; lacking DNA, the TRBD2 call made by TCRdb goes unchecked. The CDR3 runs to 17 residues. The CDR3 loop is CASSARISGGPYNEQFF.